The following is a T cell receptor beta chain sequence with its context. Antigen unknown. The CDR3 spans 15 residues. The germline V gene encodes CDR1 MNHNY and CDR2 SVGAGI (reference sequence). V dropped 5 bases and J dropped 13; count of bases not matched to a gene: 17. These data belong to a study of T cell repertoires in cytomegalovirus infection. Turning to the study itself: TCR beta signatures that were public indicated CMV infection and matching HLA type. Study conclusions and caveats: Cumulative public TCR beta family frequency identified carriers of CMV plus the relevant HLA.

A single record per CDR3 protein comes from TCRdb applying MiXCR to the reads. The sample lists around 740,000 distinct CDR3 sequences, 35% occurring once. Sequenced: PBMCs. The TCR originated in a human donor in good health (CMV status not recorded). Some clones in this sample may be carry-over from other donors' samples. The rearrangement uses TRBV6-6 and TRBJ1-5; 7 bases fit TRBD1. DNA of the CDR3: TGTGCCAGCAGTGGAAGACAGGGTATGGGTCAGGCACAGCATTTT. As protein: CASSGRQGMGQAQHF.